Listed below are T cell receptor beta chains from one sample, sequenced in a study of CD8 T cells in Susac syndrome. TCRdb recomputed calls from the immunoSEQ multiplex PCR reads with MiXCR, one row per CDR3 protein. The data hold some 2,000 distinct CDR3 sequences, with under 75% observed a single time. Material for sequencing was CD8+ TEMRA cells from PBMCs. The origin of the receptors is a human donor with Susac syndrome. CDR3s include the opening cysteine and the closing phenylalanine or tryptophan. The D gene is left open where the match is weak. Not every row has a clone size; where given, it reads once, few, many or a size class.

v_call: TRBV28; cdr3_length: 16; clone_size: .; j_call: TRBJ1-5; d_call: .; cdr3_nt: TGTGCCAGCAGTAGAAACCGGGTTGATAGCAATCAGCCCCAGCATTTT; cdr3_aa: CASSRNRVDSNQPQHF
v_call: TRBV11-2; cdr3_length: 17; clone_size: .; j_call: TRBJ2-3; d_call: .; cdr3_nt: TGTGCCAGCAGCTATGAATGGACTGACTCTTACACAGATACGCAGTATTTT; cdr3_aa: CASSYEWTDSYTDTQYF
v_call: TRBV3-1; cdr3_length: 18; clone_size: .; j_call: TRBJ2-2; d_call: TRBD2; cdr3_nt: TGTGCCAGCGGAAACGGACTAGCGGGGGGGGCTCGCACCGGGGAGCTGTTTTTT; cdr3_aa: CASGNGLAGGARTGELFF
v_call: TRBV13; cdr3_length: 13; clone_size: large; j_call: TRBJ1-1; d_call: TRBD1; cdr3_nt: TGTGCCAGCAGCCCACAGGGGCGGACTGAAGCTTTCTTT; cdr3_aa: CASSPQGRTEAFF
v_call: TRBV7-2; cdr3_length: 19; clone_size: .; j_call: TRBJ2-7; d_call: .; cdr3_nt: TGTGCCAGCAGCTTAGTTTTGGGGTCTGGGGGCCTCCAGGCCTACGAGCAGTACTTC; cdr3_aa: CASSLVLGSGGLQAYEQYF
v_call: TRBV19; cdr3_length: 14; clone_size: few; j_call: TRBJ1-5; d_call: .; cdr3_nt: TGTGCCAGTTGGGGAATGTTTAGCAATCAGCCCCAGCATTTT; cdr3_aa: CASWGMFSNQPQHF
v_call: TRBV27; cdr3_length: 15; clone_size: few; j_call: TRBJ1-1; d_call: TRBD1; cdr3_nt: TGTGCCAGCAGTTTCGGGACAGGATTGAACACTGAAGCTTTCTTT; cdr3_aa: CASSFGTGLNTEAFF
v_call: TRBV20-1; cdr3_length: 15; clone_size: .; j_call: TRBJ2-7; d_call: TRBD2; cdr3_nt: TGCAGTGCATTGACGGAACTAGCGAACTCCTACGAGCAGTACTTC; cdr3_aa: CSALTELANSYEQYF
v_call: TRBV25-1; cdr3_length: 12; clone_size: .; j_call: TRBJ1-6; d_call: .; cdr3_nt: TGTGCCAGCAGTACACTTAATTCACCCCTCCACTTT; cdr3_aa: CASSTLNSPLHF
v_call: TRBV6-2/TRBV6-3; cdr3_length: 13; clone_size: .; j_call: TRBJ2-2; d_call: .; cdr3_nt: TGTGCCAGCAGACTACAGGGAGCCGGGGAGCTGTTTTTT; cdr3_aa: CASRLQGAGELFF
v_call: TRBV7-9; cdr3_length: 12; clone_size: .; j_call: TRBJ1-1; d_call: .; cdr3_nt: TGTGCCAGCAGCTTCCCAGTCACTGAAGCTTTCTTT; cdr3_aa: CASSFPVTEAFF
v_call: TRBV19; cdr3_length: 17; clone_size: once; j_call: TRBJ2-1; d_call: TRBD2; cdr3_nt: TGTGCCAGTAGTCCATGGGCAGCGGGAGACTCCTACAATGAGCAGTTCTTC; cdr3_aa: CASSPWAAGDSYNEQFF
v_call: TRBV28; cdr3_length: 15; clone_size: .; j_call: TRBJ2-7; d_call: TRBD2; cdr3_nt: TGTGCCAGCAGTTTCAAGGCGGGAGGCGTCTACGAGCAGTACTTC; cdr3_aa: CASSFKAGGVYEQYF
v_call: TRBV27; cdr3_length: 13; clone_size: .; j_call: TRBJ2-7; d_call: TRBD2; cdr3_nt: TGTGCCAGCAGTACAGCGGGACCTTACGAGCAGTACTTC; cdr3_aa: CASSTAGPYEQYF
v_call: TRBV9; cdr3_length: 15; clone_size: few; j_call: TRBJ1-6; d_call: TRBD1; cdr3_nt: TGTGCCAGCAGCGTATCCGGGACAGGGCGGTCACCCCTCCACTTT; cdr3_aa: CASSVSGTGRSPLHF
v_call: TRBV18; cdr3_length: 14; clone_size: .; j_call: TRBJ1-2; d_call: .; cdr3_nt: TGTGCCAGCTCATTGGGACGTCGGACATATGGCTACACCTTC; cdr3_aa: CASSLGRRTYGYTF
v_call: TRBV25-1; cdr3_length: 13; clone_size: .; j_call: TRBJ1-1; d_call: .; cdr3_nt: TGTGCCAGCAGTGAACAATTTGGAACTGAAGCTTTCTTT; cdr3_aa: CASSEQFGTEAFF
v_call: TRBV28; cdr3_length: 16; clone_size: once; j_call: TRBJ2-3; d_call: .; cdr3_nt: TGTGCCAGCAGCTACCCCCGCGAGGCTAGCACAGATACGCAGTATTTT; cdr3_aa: CASSYPREASTDTQYF
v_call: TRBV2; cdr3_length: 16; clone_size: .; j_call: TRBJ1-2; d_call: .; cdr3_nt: TGTGCCAGCAGTGAGTCAATCGGCGGGGGAAAAGATGGCTACACCTTC; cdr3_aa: CASSESIGGGKDGYTF
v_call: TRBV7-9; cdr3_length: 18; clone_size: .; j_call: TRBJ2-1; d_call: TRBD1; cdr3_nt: TGTGCCAGCAGCTTAATTGGAGGAGGGACAGGGGTTACATATGAGCAGTTCTTC; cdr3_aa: CASSLIGGGTGVTYEQFF
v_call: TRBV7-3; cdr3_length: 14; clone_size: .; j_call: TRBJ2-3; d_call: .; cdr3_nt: TGTGCCAGCAGCTTATATCGCGGCACAGATACGCAGTATTTT; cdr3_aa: CASSLYRGTDTQYF
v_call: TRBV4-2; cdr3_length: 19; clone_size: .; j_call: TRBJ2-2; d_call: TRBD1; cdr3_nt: TGTGCCAGCAGCCAAGATGGTCGAGGAGGACAGGGGTTGACCGGGGAGCTGTTTTTT; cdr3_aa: CASSQDGRGGQGLTGELFF
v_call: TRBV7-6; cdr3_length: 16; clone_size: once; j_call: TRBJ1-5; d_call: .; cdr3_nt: TGTGCCAGCAGCTTATCTGGACCGAGTAGCAATCAGCCCCAGCATTTT; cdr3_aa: CASSLSGPSSNQPQHF
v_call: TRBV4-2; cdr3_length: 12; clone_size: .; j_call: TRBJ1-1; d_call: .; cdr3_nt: TGTGCCAGCAGGGACGGGAACACTGAAGCTTTCTTT; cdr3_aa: CASRDGNTEAFF
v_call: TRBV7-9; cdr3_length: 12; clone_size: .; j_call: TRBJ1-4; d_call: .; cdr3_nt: TGTGCCAGCAGCGAAGGGCGGGAAAAACTGTTTTTT; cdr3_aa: CASSEGREKLFF
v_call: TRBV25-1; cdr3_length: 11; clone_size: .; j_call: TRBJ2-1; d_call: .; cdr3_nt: TGTGCCAGCAGCCCAGGGGACTCTCAGTTCTTC; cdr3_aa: CASSPGDSQFF
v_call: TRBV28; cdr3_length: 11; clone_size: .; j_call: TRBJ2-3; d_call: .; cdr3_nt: TGTGCCAGCAGCTACACAGATACGCAGTATTTT; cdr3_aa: CASSYTDTQYF
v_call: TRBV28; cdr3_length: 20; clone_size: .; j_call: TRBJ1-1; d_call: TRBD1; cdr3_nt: TGTGCCAGCAGCCGAATTGACAGGGCGGGGTTCCCCTTTCTGAACACTGAAGCTTTCTTT; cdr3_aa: CASSRIDRAGFPFLNTEAFF
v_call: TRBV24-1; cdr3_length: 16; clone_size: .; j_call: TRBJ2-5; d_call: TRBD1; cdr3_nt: TGTGCCACCAGTGATTATCTGGGACAGGGTCGGGAGACCCAGTACTTC; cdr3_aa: CATSDYLGQGRETQYF
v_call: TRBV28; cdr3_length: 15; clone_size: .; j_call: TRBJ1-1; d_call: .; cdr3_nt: TGTGCCATCAGTTTAGAGGTAGCGGTAGACACTGAAGCTTTCTTT; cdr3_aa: CAISLEVAVDTEAFF
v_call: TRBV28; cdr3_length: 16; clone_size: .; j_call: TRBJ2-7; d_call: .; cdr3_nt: TGTGCCAGCAGTTTTAGCGGCTCCGGGTGGGCCTACGAGCAGTACTTC; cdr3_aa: CASSFSGSGWAYEQYF
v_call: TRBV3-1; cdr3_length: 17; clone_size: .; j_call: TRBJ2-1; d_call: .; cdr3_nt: TGTGCCAGCAGCCAAGAGGGCTGCCATAGCTCCTACAATGAGCAGTTCTTC; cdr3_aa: CASSQEGCHSSYNEQFF
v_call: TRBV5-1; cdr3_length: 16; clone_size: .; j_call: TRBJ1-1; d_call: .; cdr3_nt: TGCGCCAGCAGTGGGTCTCCTTGGGCAATGAACACTGAAGCTTTCTTT; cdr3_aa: CASSGSPWAMNTEAFF
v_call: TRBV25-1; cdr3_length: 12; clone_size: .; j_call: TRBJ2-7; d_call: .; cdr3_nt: TGTGCCAGCTGTCTAAATCCATACGAGCAGTACTTC; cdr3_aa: CASCLNPYEQYF
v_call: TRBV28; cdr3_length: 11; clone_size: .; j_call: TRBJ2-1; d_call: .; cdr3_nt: TGTGCCAGCAGTTTTCACAATGAGCAGTTCTTC; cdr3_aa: CASSFHNEQFF
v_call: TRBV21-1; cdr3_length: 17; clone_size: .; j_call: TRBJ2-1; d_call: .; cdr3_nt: TGTGCCAGCAGAGGTATTATAGCTCACCATTCCGACAATGAGCAGTTCTTC; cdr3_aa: CASRGIIAHHSDNEQFF
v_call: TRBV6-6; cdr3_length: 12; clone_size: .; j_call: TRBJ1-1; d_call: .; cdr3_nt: TGTGCCAGCCGACCGCTGAACACTGAAGCTTTCTTT; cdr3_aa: CASRPLNTEAFF
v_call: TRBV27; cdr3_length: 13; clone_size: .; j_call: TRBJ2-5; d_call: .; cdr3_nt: TGTGCCAGCAGAAATGAGAATCAAGAGACCCAGTACTTC; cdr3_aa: CASRNENQETQYF
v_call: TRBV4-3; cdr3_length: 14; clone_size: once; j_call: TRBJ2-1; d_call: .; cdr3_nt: TGCGCCAGCAGCCAAGATGAAGTTTGGGATGAGCAGTTCTTC; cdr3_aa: CASSQDEVWDEQFF
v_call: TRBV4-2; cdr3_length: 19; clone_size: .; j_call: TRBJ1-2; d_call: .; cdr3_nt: TGTGCCAGCAGCCAAGAAATTGGGGGGCTAGAGGGTGCGGGCTATGGCTACACCTTC; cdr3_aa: CASSQEIGGLEGAGYGYTF
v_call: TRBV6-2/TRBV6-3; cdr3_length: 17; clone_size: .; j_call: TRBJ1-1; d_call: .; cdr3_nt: TGTGCCAGCACCCGCCCCCCCGCAGGGAGTTTGAACACTGAAGCTTTCTTT; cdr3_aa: CASTRPPAGSLNTEAFF